One and the same sample provided the 14 T cell receptor beta chains below, sequenced in a study of CD8+ T cells in alopecia areata. After isolation, RNA underwent reverse transcription to generate cDNA as the sequencing template. The method was immunoSEQ multiplex PCR; TCRdb's version includes in-frame clones alone and lacks a portion of them. The table includes 200,000 to 250,000 clones, 50% to 60% detected once. Sequencing used CD4+ T cells sorted from blood, obtained at week 0. These receptors were obtained from a human donor with alopecia areata.

The chain links TRBV4-2 to TRBJ1-1; D is ambiguous. CDR1 and CDR2 (germline): LGHNA, YNFKEQ. The germline V and J ends were trimmed by 0 bases and 8 bases, with 10 bases remaining between them. The CDR3 sequence is 13 residues long. Written as DNA, the CDR3 is TGTGCCAGCAGCCAAGATCGAGATCAAGAAGCTTTCTTT. Protein product: CASSQDRDQEAFF.

This clone has only a few counts. The rearrangement uses TRBV7-9 and TRBJ1-4; 12 positions agree with TRBD1. Trimming at V came to 5 bases and at J to 7 bases, leaving 8 bases not matched to a gene. CDR1 is SEHNR, CDR2 FQNEAQ, per germline (reference sequence). The CDR3 consists of 16 residues. The CDR3 sequence is CASSVWDRGLSEKLFF. CDR3 DNA sequence: TGTGCCAGCAGCGTATGGGACAGGGGGCTGAGTGAAAAACTGTTTTTT.

Regarding this clone: This CDR3 is also generated by other DNA sequences in the sample. For the CDR3, the DNA is TGTGCCTGGAGTAGAGGCTCCTACAATGAGCAGTTCTTC. Its protein product is CAWSRGSYNEQFF. V and J are TRBV30 and TRBJ2-1; D is uncertain. V was clipped by 2 bases and J by 0 bases, with 5 bases between them. Germline CDR1 is GTSNPN and CDR2 is SVGIG (reference sequence). The CDR3 is made up of 13 amino acids.

This clone was recorded a few times. The CDR3, as DNA: TGTGCCTGGAGCCCTACTAGCGGGACGCAGTATTTT. The encoded protein is CAWSPTSGTQYF. V usage is TRBV30 and J usage is TRBJ2-3; TRBD2 matches at 9 bases. This CDR3 is 12 amino acids long. The J segment lost 9 bases and the V segment lost 3 bases, leaving 4 bases of the junction unmatched. From germline, CDR1 is GTSNPN and CDR2 SVGIG (reference sequence).

The V gene is TRBV9, the J gene TRBJ2-1, with TRBD2 as a possible D gene (5 bases). Germline values: CDR1 SGDLS, CDR2 YYNGEE. Trimming shortened V by 0 bases and J by 3 bases, and 7 bases separated the two germline ends. CDR3 length: 14 residues. The CDR3 loop reads CASSVAEGYNEQFF. The CDR3 bases are TGTGCCAGCAGCGTAGCTGAGGGCTACAATGAGCAGTTCTTC.

V and J are TRBV5-1 and TRBJ1-1, with D tentatively TRBD1 (5 bases). In germline, CDR1 is SGHRS, CDR2 YFSETQ. This CDR3 has 13 residues. Trimming cost V 7 bases and J 0 bases, with 10 bases left between them. CDR3 sequence: CASHLGLNTEAFF. As DNA, the CDR3 is TGCGCCAGCCATCTGGGGCTGAACACTGAAGCTTTCTTT. Drawing the rest from reference TRBV5-1 and TRBJ1-1, the complete variable domain is KAGVTQTPRYLIKTRGQQVTLSCSPISGHRSVSWYQQTPGQGLQFLFEYFSETQRNKGNFPGRFSGRQFSNSRSEMNVSTLELGDSALYLCASHLGLNTEAFFGQGTRLTVV.

Written as DNA, the CDR3 is TGTGCCAGCAGCGCACTCGGGCAGACTCCTGTGGAGCAGTACTTC. Protein sequence: CASSALGQTPVEQYF. The chain recombines TRBV7-9 with TRBJ2-7; D remains ambiguous. Looked up from germline, CDR1 is SEHNR and CDR2 is FQNEAQ (reference sequence). The CDR3 runs 15 residues. Trimming took off 5 bases at V and 7 bases at J, with 21 bases between the two ends.

The chain joins TRBV5-1 to TRBJ2-6; 7 nucleotides agree with TRBD1. Germline CDR1 reads SGHRS; CDR2 reads YFSETQ. This CDR3 contains 14 residues. V shed 10 bases, J shed 2 bases, and the junction held 6 bases outside the gene matches. CDR3 sequence (DNA): TGCGCCTCTTCAACAGGGGCTGGGGCCAACGTCCTGACTTTC. Residues: CASSTGAGANVLTF.

V and J are TRBV5-1 and TRBJ2-4, with D possibly being TRBD1 or TRBD2 (5 bases each). This CDR3 has 16 residues. Germline lookup yields CDR1 SGHRS and CDR2 YFSETQ. Trimming stripped 0 bases from V and 1 base from J, with 11 bases between. The CDR3: CASSLGRDAAKNIQYF. The CDR3 nucleotides read TGCGCCAGCAGCTTGGGCCGGGACGCCGCCAAAAACATTCAGTACTTC.

The V and J genes are TRBV25-1 and TRBJ2-5; 10 bases map to TRBD2. This CDR3 has 17 amino acids. CDR1 is MGHDK, CDR2 SYGVNS, per germline. After removal of 2 bases from V and 5 bases from J, the junction contained 11 bases not matched to a gene. The CDR3 region has the DNA TGTGCCAGCAGTGAAGGGGCGGAACTAGCGGGACTGGAGACCCAGTACTTC. This encodes CASSEGAELAGLETQYF.

The chain joins TRBV5-1 to TRBJ1-5; D unclear. The germline V gene encodes CDR1 SGHRS and CDR2 YFSETQ. CDR3 length equals 15 residues. V lost 0 bases and J lost 3, with 10 bases in between. The CDR3 DNA reads TGCGCCAGCAGCTTGGCCGGACGGGTCAATCAGCCCCAGCATTTT. The encoded protein is CASSLAGRVNQPQHF.

The V and J genes are TRBV29-1 and TRBJ2-5; unclear D gene. Between the trimmed V and J ends, which lost 5 bases and 5 bases, there was a span of 18 bases. The length of the CDR3 is 14 residues. CDR1 is SQVTM, CDR2 ANQGSEA, per germline. The DNA for the CDR3 is TGCAGCGTTAGGCTAGTGGTGATGCGGGAGACCCAGTACTTC. The encoded protein is CSVRLVVMRETQYF.

This clone was picked up a small number of times. V gene TRBV7-3 combines with J gene TRBJ2-2, with TRBD1 matching over 8 bases. CDR3 length equals 16 residues. Germline V gene data show CDR1 as SGHTA and CDR2 as FQGTGA. With 8 bases clipped from V and 2 bases from J, the junction kept 10 bases outside the gene matches. CDR3 protein: CASSARGPINTGELFF. The CDR3 DNA reads TGTGCCAGCTCCGCCAGGGGGCCTATTAACACCGGGGAGCTGTTTTTT.

In its sample, this clone was seen a few times. The chain is built from TRBV2 and TRBJ2-2; unclear D gene. The ends were cut back, 3 bases at V and 7 bases at J, with 15 bases in the middle. This CDR3 is built from 15 residues. Germline V lookup: CDR1 SNHLY, CDR2 FYNNEI. This CDR3 is CASSEAAALSGELFF. The CDR3 nucleotides are TGTGCCAGCAGTGAGGCGGCAGCCTTGAGCGGGGAGCTGTTTTTT.